This T cell receptor (beta chain) emerged from a study of CD8+CD57+ T cells in acquired aplastic anemia. Regarding the study as a whole: Any difference that existed in CD8+ Simpson's diversity between patients and controls was not significant. Patients shared around 31 CD8+ CDR3 sequences with controls.

The V gene's germline CDR1 is SGDLS and CDR2 YYNGEE. The CDR3 contains 12 residues. V lost 0 bases, J lost 4 bases, and 3 bases lay in between. Patients picked for sequencing had shown CD8+CD57+ cell expansion detected by flow cytometry. There were no patients without severe acquired aplastic anemia. Profiling of TCR beta VDJ combinations and CDR3 sequences used genomic DNA as template. TCRdb reanalysed the reads using MiXCR and keeps one entry per CDR3 protein. In the table there are nearly 60,000 distinct CDR3 sequences, approximately 50% of which are singletons. This clonotype has ten or more counts. As yet, its antigen is unknown.

The sequence was obtained from a human donor with aplastic anemia. The V and J genes are TRBV9 and TRBJ2-3; D uncertain. The sample taken for sequencing was sorted CD4+, CD8+, or CD8+CD57+ T cells (not recorded which) from PBMCs. Here the CDR3 DNA reads TGTGCCAGCAGCGTAGAGCCAGATACGCAGTATTTT. This gives the protein CASSVEPDTQYF.